A single TCR beta chain is shown here with its context. The clone's antigen remains unknown. Base-call qualities are not available, and no considerably larger clone is one nucleotide away. The data originate from a study of cytomegalovirus exposure and HLA in healthy donors (TCRdb year 2017). In terms of the full investigation: An earlier analysis of approximately 590 of the donors reported about 290 Gb of sequence data and roughly 100 million unique TCR beta sequences from 150 million to 200 million T cells. Every discovery cohort repertoire had been produced on one sequencing platform. To study patterns of TCR occurrence, a later analysis re-analyzed previously published TCR beta repertoires from just over 650 donors and added high-resolution HLA genotyping. Of the roughly 400 genotyped donors, over 80% were placed in the genetic ancestry cluster associated with self-reported Caucasian donors. In an earlier analysis of several hundred of the donors, high-throughput TCR beta sequencing was used to judge whether each TCR beta V gene segment behaved as functional or pseudogenic. About five DR-DQ haplotypes were handled as single units for association and clustering, since linkage in the cohort was strong. Roughly 300 gigabases of sequencing data and around 80 million unique TCR sequences made up an early release that covered approximately 700 HLA-typed donors. In the later analysis, no new phenotypic data were used to find candidate immune exposures; instead, reliance was placed on TCR beta sequences and their occurrence across donors. The study combined high-throughput TCR immunosequencing, statistical association of individual TCRs with disease status, and machine learning to predict cytomegalovirus infection status. A later genetic analysis used genome-wide SNP genotypes for about 60% of the roughly 700 donors, treating that subset as a discovery cohort. The number of typed donors differed by locus: about 620-640 for A, B, C, DRB1 and DQB1; 522 for DQA1; around 610 for DPA1; and roughly 450 for DPB1. The T cell repertoires of under 700 subjects were profiled by immunosequencing and related to cytomegalovirus serostatus. Donor age, sex, ethnicity and CMV serostatus were collected together with the repertoire data. Class I and class II HLA loci were covered by the typing at four-digit resolution. In addition to the first cohort of 650 to 750 subjects, a separate validation cohort of under 150 different subjects was used. The aim of the study was to test whether cataloging public T cell receptors could identify signatures of past pathogen exposure. Among some 400 genotyped donors of the cohort, an average of about 240,000 unique TCR beta nucleotide sequences was sequenced per donor, of which approximately 18% were non-productive. Broad study findings and their caveats: A further reported finding was that TCR beta sequences accurately predicted the HLA-A and HLA-B alleles for most subjects in the first cohort. According to a later analysis, most CMV-associated TCR beta chains appeared to be HLA-restricted, and the HLA associations seemed to be driven largely by CMV exposure. When HLA alleles, especially DR and DQ, strongly co-occurred, TCR associations were difficult to assign to individual alleles. Because the 87-base-pair reads could not distinguish some IMGT-functional V segments, including TRBV6-2 and TRBV6-3, those segments were excluded. Sequencing depth was assumed to be roughly uniform across donors in the presence/absence analyses, though that assumption may not hold. V-gene and J-gene trimming of TCR beta chains was associated with a missense DCLRE1C variant in a later genetic analysis, and the association was replicated in an independent cohort. According to a later analysis, TCR association rates differed among HLA loci, with DRB1 alleles showing the most associated TCRs and HLA-C alleles showing the fewest. A few of the identified cytomegalovirus-associated TCR beta chains were confirmed in vitro to be specific for cytomegalovirus antigens. At a false discovery rate of 0.05, a later analysis linked 16,951 TCR beta sequences to specific HLA alleles. Because counts were too low, about 18 rarely observed V segments, including chromosome 9 orphons, were excluded from the earlier analysis of 587 of the donors. A cluster of highly shared sequence variants was judged likely to represent a technical artifact of the sequencing pipeline. CMV serostatus was the only immune exposure information available for the cohort. Because HLA typing was missing for some donors at each locus, association tests included only the typed subset. The authors suggested that the approach could potentially be extended to other disease states and immunological phenotypes. This cohort had only TCR beta chains sequenced, and the lack of alpha or paired-chain data limited which features could be detected. Several of the top co-occurrence clusters appeared to be linked to parvovirus B19, influenza, CMV and Epstein-Barr virus, according to a later analysis. In both the original and validation cohorts, the classifier was reported to diagnose cytomegalovirus status with high specificity and sensitivity. Broadly in line with IMGT annotations, most TCR beta V segments showed up in productive rearrangements about 90% or about 30% of the time in an earlier analysis of several hundred of the donors. Correlated functional status among segregating V segments might reflect linkage disequilibrium, but an unknown experimental factor could not be ruled out. The study listed 150 to 200 TCR beta chains as associated with cytomegalovirus. Most TCR sequences were seen in very few donors, while some public TCRs were found in many individuals. In a later analysis, HLA-associated TCR beta chains were found to be more clonally expanded and to have lower generation probabilities than equally common non-associated chains. In a later genetic analysis, fewer N-insertions in productive TCRs were reported among donors in an Asian-associated ancestry cluster than the approximately 670-donor mean.

The cohort consisted of 600 to 750 healthy bone marrow donors. Cohort members were all nominally healthy when sampled, although unrecorded immune exposures were likely present. The donor was CMV seronegative and belonged to the group of roughly 330 seronegative cohort members. A peripheral blood sample was collected from each donor, and TCR beta sequencing was performed on peripheral blood mononuclear cells. The Qiagen DNeasy Blood Extraction Kit was used to extract genomic DNA from the blood cell samples. The CDR3 contains 15 residues, cysteine and phenylalanine counted. Only the CDR3 region is kept as DNA, spanning 45 bases read in frame from base 1. From the germline V gene, CDR1 is SGHTA and CDR2 is FQGNSA. The germline V and J ends show losses of 4 bases and 6 bases respectively, and no gene match explains 2 bases of the junction. Libraries were prepared through the immunoSEQ multiplex PCR assay. A mixture of 60 forward primers for TCR Vbeta segments and 13 reverse primers for TCR Jbeta segments was used in the multiplex PCR. The CDR3 region of rearranged TCR beta genes was amplified from genomic DNA with a multiplex PCR assay. The amplified TCR beta libraries were sequenced on the Illumina HiSeq System as 87-base-pair reads. On the authors' methods: In a later analysis, 80 million or so unique TCR beta chains were counted across the roughly 610 repertoires, and roughly 10 million of these chains were shared by at least two donors. To remove PCR and sequencing errors, raw reads were error-corrected and collapsed into unique sequences using a nearest-neighbor algorithm that merged closely related sequences. V, D and J gene segments were assigned by aligning CDR3 sequences to IMGT reference sequences. For a sequence to be retained, a match of at least six nucleotides to both a V gene segment and a J gene segment was required. Rearrangements were called productive when the CDR3 lacked stop codons and stayed in frame with V and J; all others were non-productive. Following IMGT convention, CDR3 was defined as the stretch from the second conserved V-encoded cysteine to the conserved J-encoded phenylalanine. In an earlier analysis of 587 of the donors, sequences lacking an unambiguous match to a single V gene segment were excluded. In an earlier analysis of approximately 550 of the donors, V segments were called functional above 56.7% productive rearrangements and were called segregating when the between-donor standard deviation exceeded 5%. A statistical classification framework was built for diagnosing cytomegalovirus status from the catalog of TCR beta chain sequences. A later analysis assigned V and J genes by comparing TCR nucleotide sequences with IMGT/GENE-DB human TR gene sequences. Using the TCRdist pipeline, a later analysis assigned CDR3 sequences along with most-parsimonious VDJ recombination scenarios. In a later analysis, every TCR beta chain was defined by the combination of its CDR3 amino acid sequence and its V-gene family, and reads without a unique V-gene family were dropped. A later analysis removed 550 to 650 highly shared, low-generation-probability nucleotide sequences to deal with suspected cross-contamination and a sequencing artifact. For each public chain, a later analysis derived a clonal expansion index from normalized ranks of inferred template counts within each repertoire. In a later analysis, generation probabilities were computed using a VDJ recombination model fitted to out-of-frame rearrangements, and the results were checked against IGoR. In a later analysis, TCR-TCR, TCR-HLA and TCR-CMV co-occurrence was scored with hypergeometric tests, and a repertoire-size bias correction was applied to TCR pairs. To estimate false discovery rates, a later analysis permuted the HLA or CMV assignments 20 times. In a later analysis, co-occurring TCRs were grouped using DBSCAN, with TCRdist sequence similarity added in when clustering inside HLA-allele-positive subsets. Repertoires with fewer than 30,000 or more than 120,000 public chains, plus five repertoires with anomalous nucleotide sharing, were excluded from co-occurrence clustering. TCRdb took this table from immuneACCESS and kept in-frame rearrangements with V and J called. Such tables lack part of the clones; where checked against another copy, unresolved V genes explain under half of the gap, and the rest is unexplained. V, J and clone size reflect that table, while D and trimming were determined from the DNA. A total of some 190,000 clones appear in this sample, about four fifths of them only once. About 2.1% of the sample is taken by the ten largest.

Rearrangement joined TRBV7-2 to TRBJ2-1, with TRBD2 matching 14 junction bases. Sequenced: PBMCs. The clonotype was recovered from a woman aged 25 to 45 in good health and CMV-seronegative. The nucleotides read TGTGCCAGCAGCTCGGGACTAGCGGGGGCCAATGAGCAGTTCTTC. It specifies CASSSGLAGANEQFF.